The 10 T cell receptor beta chains listed next were all sequenced from one sample in a study of blood T cell repertoires in COVID-19. Only in-frame clones appear in the TCRdb table, and some are missing; sequencing was by immunoSEQ multiplex PCR. This table has about 430,000 clones, approximately 91% appearing once. The sequenced material came from PBMCs or T cells enriched from blood (not recorded which). The receptors come from a woman younger than 35 who had been exposed to COVID-19.

This clone was seen once. The chain couples TRBV10-1 to TRBJ2-3; unclear D gene. V was shortened by 3 bases and J by 5 bases, with 6 bases between the two germline ends. CDR1 is WNHNN and CDR2 is SYGVQD in the germline V gene (reference sequence). The length of the CDR3 is 12 residues. The CDR3 sequence is CASSEPGDTQYF. CDR3 sequence (DNA): TGCGCCAGCAGTGAACCCGGAGATACGCAGTATTTT.

The V call is TRBV4-1, the J call TRBJ2-3; 9 nucleotides match TRBD2. V trimming: 0 bases; J trimming: 1 base; junction bases outside the gene matches: 5. The length of the CDR3 is 17 residues. In germline, CDR1 is MGHRA, CDR2 YSYEKL. The CDR3 nucleotides read TGCGCCAGCAGCCAAGATGACCTAGCGGGGCGCACAGATACGCAGTATTTT. Its protein is CASSQDDLAGRTDTQYF.

This clone is a singleton in its sample. The chain is built from TRBV7-8 and TRBJ1-4, with TRBD1 matching over 7 bases. CDR1 is SGHVS and CDR2 is FQNEAQ in the germline V gene. V was pared by 4 bases and J by 3 bases, with 2 bases of the junction left unmatched. The CDR3 length is 14 residues. DNA of the CDR3: TGTGCCAGCAGCTCAGGGGGATCTAATGAAAAACTGTTTTTT. Translation gives CASSSGGSNEKLFF. Full variable domain (rest looked up from reference TRBV7-8 and TRBJ1-4): GAGVSQSPRYKVAKRGQDVALRCDPISGHVSLFWYQQALGQGPEFLTYFQNEAQLDKSGLPSDRFFAERPEGSVSTLKIQRTQQEDSAVYLCASSSGGSNEKLFFGSGTQLSVL.

This chain connects TRBV6-5 to TRBJ1-3; D call uncertain. The V end lost 4 bases, the J end lost 4 bases, and 14 bases lay between the germline ends. The CDR3 runs to 15 residues. CDR1 is MNHEY and CDR2 is SVGAGI in the germline V gene. CDR3: CASSSGVSSGNTIYF. The CDR3 bases are TGTGCCAGCAGTTCGGGTGTGAGCTCCGGAAACACCATATATTTT.

A note on this clone: Other DNA sequences in the sample encode the same CDR3. V gene TRBV3-1 (or the pseudogene TRBV3-2) combines with J gene TRBJ2-1; D is unclear. The germline CDR1 and CDR2 sequences are LGHDT and YNNKEL (reference sequence). The CDR3 is 12 amino acids. V was pared by 1 base and J by 7 bases, with 5 bases between. CDR3 amino acids: CASSQVQNEQFF. CDR3 DNA sequence: TGTGCCAGCAGCCAAGTTCAAAATGAGCAGTTCTTC.

The J gene is TRBJ2-2, the V gene TRBV7-6; D remains ambiguous. Trimming removed 1 base at V and 0 bases at J, with 9 bases between. From germline, CDR1 is SGHVS and CDR2 FNYEAQ. The CDR3 length is 16 residues. CDR3 region: CASSLDKPANTGELFF. In nucleotides, the CDR3 is TGTGCCAGCAGCTTAGACAAACCCGCGAACACCGGGGAGCTGTTTTTT.

The chain links TRBV5-8 to TRBJ2-2; 7 bases match TRBD2. V gave up 0 bases and J gave up 1 base; unmatched junction bases: 6. The germline V gene encodes CDR1 SGHTS and CDR2 YDEGEE. The CDR3 consists of 17 residues. The chain's CDR3 is CASSLELSSGNTGELFF. The CDR3 region has the DNA TGTGCCAGCAGCTTGGAATTGTCTAGCGGGAACACCGGGGAGCTGTTTTTT.

This clone has only one observation. CDR3 sequence reads: CASSLRQGVSNSPLHF. The CDR3 DNA reads TGTGCCAGCAGCTTGAGGCAGGGGGTGAGTAATTCACCCCTCCACTTT. The chain recombines TRBV5-6 with TRBJ1-6, with 7 bases aligning to TRBD1. The CDR3 is made up of 16 amino acids. The V and J ends lost 1 base and 6 bases, in that order; junction bases with no gene match: 7. The germline V gene has CDR1 SGHDT and CDR2 YYEEEE.

V gene TRBV5-4 combines with J gene TRBJ2-1; D perhaps matches TRBD2 (5 bases). V gave up 4 bases and J gave up 13 bases, with 15 bases separating them. The CDR3 has 12 amino acids. Germline V gene sequence: CDR1 SGHNT, CDR2 YYREEE (reference sequence). The CDR3: CASSPEVGNQFF. The CDR3 DNA reads as TGTGCCAGCAGCCCGGAGGTTGGAAACCAGTTCTTC.

The chain employs TRBV2 and TRBJ2-1, with 12 bases matching TRBD2. The germline V gene encodes CDR1 SNHLY and CDR2 FYNNEI. The CDR3 is 14 residues long. Germline trimming cut 5 bases from V and 7 bases from J; bases unmatched to any gene: 3. CDR3 in DNA: TGTGCCAGCAGTTGGCTAGCGGGGGGGAATGAGCAGTTCTTC. It is translated as CASSWLAGGNEQFF.